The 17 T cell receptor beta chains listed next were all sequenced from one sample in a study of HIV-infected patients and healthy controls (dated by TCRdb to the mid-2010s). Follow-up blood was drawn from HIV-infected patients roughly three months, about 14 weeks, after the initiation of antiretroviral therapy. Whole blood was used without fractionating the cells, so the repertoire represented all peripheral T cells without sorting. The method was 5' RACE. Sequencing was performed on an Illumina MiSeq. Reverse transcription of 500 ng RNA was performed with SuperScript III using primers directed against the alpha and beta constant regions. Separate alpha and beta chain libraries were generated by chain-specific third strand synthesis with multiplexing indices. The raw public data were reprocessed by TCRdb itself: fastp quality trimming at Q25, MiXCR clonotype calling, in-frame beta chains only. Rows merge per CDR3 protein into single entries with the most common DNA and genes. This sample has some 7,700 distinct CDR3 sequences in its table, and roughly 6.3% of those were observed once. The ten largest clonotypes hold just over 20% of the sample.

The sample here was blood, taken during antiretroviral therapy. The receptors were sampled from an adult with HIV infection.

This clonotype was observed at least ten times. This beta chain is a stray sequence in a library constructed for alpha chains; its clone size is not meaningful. CDR3 sequence: CASSGGTPATSTDTQYF. CDR3 nucleotides: TGTGCCAGCAGTGGCGGGACACCCGCGACTAGCACAGATACGCAGTATTTT. This chain joins TRBV25-1 and TRBJ2-3, with D tentatively TRBD1 or TRBD2 (6 bases each). The CDR3 runs 17 residues. Between the trimmed V and J ends, which lost 4 bases and 0 bases, there was a span of 17 bases. Germline loops: CDR1 MGHDK, CDR2 SYGVNS.

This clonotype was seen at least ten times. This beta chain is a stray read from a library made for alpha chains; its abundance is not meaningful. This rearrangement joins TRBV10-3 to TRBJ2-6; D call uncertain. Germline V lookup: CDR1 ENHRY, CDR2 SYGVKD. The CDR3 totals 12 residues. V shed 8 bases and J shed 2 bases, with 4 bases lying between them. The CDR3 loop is CAIEAGANVLTF. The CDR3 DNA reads TGTGCCATCGAGGCTGGGGCCAACGTCCTGACTTTC.

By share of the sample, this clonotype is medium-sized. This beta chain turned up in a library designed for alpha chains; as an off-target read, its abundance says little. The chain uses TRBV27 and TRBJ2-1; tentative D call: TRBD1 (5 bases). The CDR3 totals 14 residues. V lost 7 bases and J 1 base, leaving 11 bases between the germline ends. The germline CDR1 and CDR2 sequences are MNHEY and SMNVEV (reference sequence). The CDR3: CASKNRLSYNEQFF. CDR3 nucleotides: TGTGCCAGCAAAAACAGGCTTTCCTACAATGAGCAGTTCTTC.

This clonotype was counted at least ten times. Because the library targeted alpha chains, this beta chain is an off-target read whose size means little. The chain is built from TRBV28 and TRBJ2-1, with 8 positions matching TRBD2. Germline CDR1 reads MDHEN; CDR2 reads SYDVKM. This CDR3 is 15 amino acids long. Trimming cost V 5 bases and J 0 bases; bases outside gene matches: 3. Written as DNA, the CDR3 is TGTGCCAGCAGTACGGCGGGGGGCTCCTACAATGAGCAGTTCTTC. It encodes CASSTAGGSYNEQFF. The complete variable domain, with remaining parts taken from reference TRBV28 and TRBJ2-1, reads DVKVTQSSRYLVKRTGEKVFLECVQDMDHENMFWYRQDPGLGLRLIYFSYDVKMKEKGDIPEGYSVSREKKERFSLILESASTNQTSMYLCASSTAGGSYNEQFFGPGTRLTVL.

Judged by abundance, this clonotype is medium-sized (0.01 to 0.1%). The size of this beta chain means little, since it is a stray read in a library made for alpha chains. This CDR3 reads CASSQGPLSGSSYEQYF. DNA for the CDR3: TGCGCCAGCAGCCAAGGGCCCCTTAGCGGGAGCTCCTACGAGCAGTACTTC. This chain joins TRBV4-1 and TRBJ2-7; 9 bases are shared with TRBD2. Trimming took 1 base from V and 0 from J; bases not matched to a gene: 7. CDR1 MGHRA and CDR2 YSYEKL come from the germline V gene. The CDR3 runs to 17 residues.

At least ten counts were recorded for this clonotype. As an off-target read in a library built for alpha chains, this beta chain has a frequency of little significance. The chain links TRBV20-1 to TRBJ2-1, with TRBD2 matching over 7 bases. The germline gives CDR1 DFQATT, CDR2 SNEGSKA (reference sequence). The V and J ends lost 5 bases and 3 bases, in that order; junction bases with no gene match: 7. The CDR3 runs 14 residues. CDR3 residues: CSAPLRDYYNEQFF. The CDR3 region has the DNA TGCAGTGCTCCACTCCGGGACTACTACAATGAGCAGTTCTTC.

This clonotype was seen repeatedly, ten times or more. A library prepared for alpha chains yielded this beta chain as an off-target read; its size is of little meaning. CDR3 loop: CASSYSGRFPYNEQFF. CDR3 DNA sequence: TGTGCCAGCAGTTATAGCGGGAGGTTTCCCTACAATGAGCAGTTCTTC. This rearrangement joins TRBV28 to TRBJ2-1; 10 nucleotides align to TRBD2. The germline gives CDR1 MDHEN, CDR2 SYDVKM. CDR3 length: 16 residues. Trimming removed 4 bases from V and 2 bases from J; junction bases left unmatched: 5.

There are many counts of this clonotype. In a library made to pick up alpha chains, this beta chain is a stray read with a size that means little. The CDR3 region is CASSQDRDSPYNEQFF. CDR3 bases: TGTGCCAGCAGCCAAGATCGGGACAGCCCTTACAATGAGCAGTTCTTC. The chain carries TRBV14 and TRBJ2-1, with 7 positions matching TRBD1. After removal of 0 bases from V and 4 bases from J, the junction contained 6 bases not matched to a gene. Germline V gives CDR1 SGHDN, CDR2 FVKESK. The CDR3 is 16 residues long. The whole variable domain, filled in from reference TRBV14 and TRBJ2-1, reads EAGVTQFPSHSVIEKGQTVTLRCDPISGHDNLYWYRRVMGKEIKFLLHFVKESKQDESGMPNNRFLAERTGGTYSTLKVQPAELEDSGVYFCASSQDRDSPYNEQFFGPGTRLTVL.

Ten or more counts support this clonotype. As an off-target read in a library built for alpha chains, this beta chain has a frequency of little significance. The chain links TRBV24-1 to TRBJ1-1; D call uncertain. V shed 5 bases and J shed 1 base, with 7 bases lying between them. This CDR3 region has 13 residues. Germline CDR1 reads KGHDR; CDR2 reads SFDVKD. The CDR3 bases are TGTGCCACCAGTGTTGCAGGGAACACTGAAGCTTTCTTT. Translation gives CATSVAGNTEAFF.

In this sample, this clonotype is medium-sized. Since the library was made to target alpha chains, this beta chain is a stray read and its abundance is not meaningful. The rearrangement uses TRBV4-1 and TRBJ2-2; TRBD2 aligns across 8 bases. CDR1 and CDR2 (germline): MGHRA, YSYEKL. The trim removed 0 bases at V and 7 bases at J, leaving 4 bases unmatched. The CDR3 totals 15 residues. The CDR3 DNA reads TGCGCCAGCAGCCAAGAGCCGGGGGGGGACGGGGAGCTGTTTTTT. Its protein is CASSQEPGGDGELFF.

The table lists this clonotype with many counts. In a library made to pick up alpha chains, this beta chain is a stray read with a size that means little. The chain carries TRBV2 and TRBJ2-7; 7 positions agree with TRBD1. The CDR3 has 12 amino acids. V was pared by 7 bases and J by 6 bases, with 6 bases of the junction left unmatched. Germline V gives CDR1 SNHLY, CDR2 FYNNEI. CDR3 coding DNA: TGTGCCAGCAAAAGTGAGGGGGCCGAGCAGTACTTC. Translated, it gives CASKSEGAEQYF.

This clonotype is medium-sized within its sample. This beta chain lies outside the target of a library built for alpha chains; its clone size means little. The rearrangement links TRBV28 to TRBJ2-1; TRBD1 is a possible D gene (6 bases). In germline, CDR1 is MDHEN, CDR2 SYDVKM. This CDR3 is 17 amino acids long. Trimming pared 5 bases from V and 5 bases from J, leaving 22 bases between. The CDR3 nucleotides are TGTGCCAGCAGTCCGACCCTCGACAGGCAGGAGAACAATGAGCAGTTCTTC. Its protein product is CASSPTLDRQENNEQFF.

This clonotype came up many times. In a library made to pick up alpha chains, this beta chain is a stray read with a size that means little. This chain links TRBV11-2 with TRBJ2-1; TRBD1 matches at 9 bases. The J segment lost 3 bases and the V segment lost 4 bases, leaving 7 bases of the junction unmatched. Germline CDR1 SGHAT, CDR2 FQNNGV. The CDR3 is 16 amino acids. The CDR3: CASSSRDRVFYNEQFF. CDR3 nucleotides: TGTGCCAGCAGCTCCCGGGACAGGGTATTCTACAATGAGCAGTTCTTC.

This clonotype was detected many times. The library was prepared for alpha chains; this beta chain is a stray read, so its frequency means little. This CDR3 reads CASSQGGGNEQFF. CDR3 coding DNA: TGTGCCAGCAGCCAAGGAGGAGGAAATGAGCAGTTCTTC. The J gene is TRBJ2-1, the V gene TRBV14, with D possibly being TRBD2 (5 bases). Trimming removed 1 base at V and 7 bases at J, with 8 bases between. This CDR3 region has 13 residues. Germline V gene lookup returns CDR1 SGHDN and CDR2 FVKESK.

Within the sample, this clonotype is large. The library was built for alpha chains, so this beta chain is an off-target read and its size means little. In nucleotides, the CDR3 is TGCGCCAGCAGCTTGGTAGGACTAGCTGAATCCTACGAGCAGTACTTC. This codes for CASSLVGLAESYEQYF. The V call is TRBV5-1, the J call TRBJ2-7; 8 nucleotides agree with TRBD2. The CDR3 is 16 residues long. V was pared by 0 bases and J by 1 base, with 6 bases of the junction left unmatched. Germline-derived CDR1 and CDR2 are SGHRS and YFSETQ.

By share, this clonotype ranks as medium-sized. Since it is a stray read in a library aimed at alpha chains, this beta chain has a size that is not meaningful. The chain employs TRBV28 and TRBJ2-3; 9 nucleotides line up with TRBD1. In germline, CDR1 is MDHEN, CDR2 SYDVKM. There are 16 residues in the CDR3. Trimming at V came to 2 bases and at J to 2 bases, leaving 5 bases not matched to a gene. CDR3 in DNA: TGTGCCAGCAGTTTAAATACAGGGGGCTTCACAGATACGCAGTATTTT. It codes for CASSLNTGGFTDTQYF.

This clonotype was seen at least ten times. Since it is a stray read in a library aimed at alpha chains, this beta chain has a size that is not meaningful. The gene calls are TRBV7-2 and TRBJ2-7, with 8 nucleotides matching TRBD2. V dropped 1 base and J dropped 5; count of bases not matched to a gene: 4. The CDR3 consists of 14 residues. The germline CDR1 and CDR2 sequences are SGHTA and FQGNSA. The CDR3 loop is CASSLGTGGHEQYF. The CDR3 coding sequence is TGTGCCAGCAGCTTAGGAACGGGGGGGCACGAGCAGTACTTC.